Listed below are T cell receptor beta chains from one sample, sequenced in a study of cytomegalovirus exposure and HLA in healthy donors. Sequenced by immunoSEQ multiplex PCR; TCRdb stores in-frame clones only, minus some. The table has 150,000 to 200,000 clones, roughly 77% seen once. Material for sequencing was PBMCs. The receptors were gathered from a woman aged 30 to 39 in good health and CMV-seropositive. The CDR3 runs from the conserved cysteine through the conserved F or W. A D gene is named only where the DNA matches it firmly. Rows may omit the clone size; those that give it use once, few, many or a size class.

TRBJ1-5	TRBV18	14	.	.	CASSPSSGLQPQHF	TGTGCCAGCTCACCAAGTTCAGGGCTACAGCCCCAGCATTTT
TRBJ2-1	TRBV5-1	19	TRBD1	.	CASRSRPSLQGASYNEQFF	TGCGCCAGCAGATCACGCCCCTCTTTACAGGGGGCCTCCTACAATGAGCAGTTCTTC
TRBJ1-4	TRBV19	13	TRBD1	.	CASRGTGNEKLFF	TGTGCCAGTAGGGGGACAGGGAATGAAAAACTGTTTTTT
TRBJ2-5	TRBV4-2	13	.	few	CASSQGATETQYF	TGTGCCAGCAGCCAAGGGGCAACAGAGACCCAGTACTTC
TRBJ2-5	TRBV9	15	TRBD2	few	CASSVRQSGGETQYF	TGTGCCAGCAGCGTCCGTCAGTCGGGGGGGGAGACCCAGTACTTC
TRBJ1-1	TRBV7-9	13	.	few	CASSLKGGTEAFF	TGTGCCAGCAGCTTAAAGGGGGGGACTGAAGCTTTCTTT
TRBJ2-1	TRBV11-3	16	TRBD2	.	CASSPPEAGGRGEQFF	TGTGCCAGCAGCCCCCCTGAGGCGGGGGGGCGAGGGGAGCAGTTCTTC
TRBJ2-1	TRBV7-2	16	TRBD2	few	CASSSLAGETYNEQFF	TGTGCCAGCAGCTCCCTCGCGGGGGAGACCTACAATGAGCAGTTCTTC
TRBJ1-5	TRBV4-2	15	TRBD1	.	CASSTHIGGSQPQHF	TGTGCCAGCAGCACCCACATAGGGGGCAGTCAGCCCCAGCATTTT
TRBJ1-1	TRBV18	14	TRBD1	few	CASSTGTANTEAFF	TGTGCCAGCTCAACCGGGACAGCGAACACTGAAGCTTTCTTT
TRBJ2-5	TRBV11-2	16	TRBD2	.	CASSHGLARGGETQYF	TGTGCCAGCAGTCACGGACTAGCGAGGGGTGGAGAGACCCAGTACTTC
TRBJ2-3	TRBV5-5	14	.	.	CASSFSGSTDTQYF	TGTGCCAGCAGCTTCTCCGGGAGCACAGATACGCAGTATTTT
TRBJ1-1	TRBV4-1	16	.	.	CASSQVWAGVNTEAFF	TGCGCCAGCAGCCAAGTCTGGGCGGGGGTGAACACTGAAGCTTTCTTT
TRBJ2-3	TRBV4-3	15	.	.	CATSTSRRSTDTQYF	TGCGCCACCTCCACTAGCCGGCGTAGCACAGATACGCAGTATTTT
TRBJ2-2	TRBV4-3	16	.	.	CASSPDPAGTTGELFF	TGCGCCAGCAGCCCCGACCCTGCGGGGACCACCGGGGAGCTGTTTTTT
TRBJ1-2	TRBV6-5	13	TRBD1	once	CASGDRAGYGYTF	TGTGCCAGCGGGGACAGGGCGGGCTATGGCTACACCTTC
TRBJ2-7	TRBV28	13	.	once	CATLRGGSYEQYF	TGTGCCACCCTGAGGGGGGGCTCCTACGAGCAGTACTTC
TRBJ2-2	TRBV5-1	15	TRBD1	.	CASSPDRAVTGELFF	TGCGCCAGCAGCCCGGACAGGGCAGTGACCGGGGAGCTGTTTTTT
TRBJ1-6	TRBV10-3	16	TRBD1	.	CAISESSGGYNSPLHF	TGTGCCATCAGTGAGTCGTCAGGGGGCTATAATTCACCCCTCCACTTT
TRBJ2-1	TRBV20-1	11	.	.	CSARYYNEQFF	TGCAGTGCTAGATATTACAATGAGCAGTTCTTC
TRBJ2-7	TRBV13	14	.	once	CASSLHPEAYEQYF	TGTGCCAGCAGCTTACACCCAGAGGCCTACGAGCAGTACTTC
TRBJ2-3	TRBV9	16	TRBD2	.	CASSVGLAGAPDTQYF	TGTGCCAGCAGCGTAGGGCTAGCGGGGGCCCCAGATACGCAGTATTTT
TRBJ1-1	TRBV28	16	TRBD1	few	CASSSTPGTVNTEAFF	TGTGCCAGCAGTTCTACCCCAGGGACAGTGAACACTGAAGCTTTCTTT
TRBJ2-7	TRBV7-2	13	TRBD1	few	CASSRQGSYEQYF	TGTGCCAGCAGCCGACAGGGTTCCTACGAGCAGTACTTC
TRBJ1-6	TRBV29-1	13	.	.	CSVGANYNSPLHF	TGCAGCGTTGGCGCAAATTATAATTCACCCCTCCACTTT
TRBJ2-7	TRBV19	14	.	.	CASSISGVGNEQYF	TGTGCCAGTAGTATATCGGGGGTTGGTAACGAGCAGTACTTC
TRBJ1-6	TRBV19	16	TRBD1	.	CASSTQGATYNSPLHF	TGTGCCAGTAGTACCCAGGGGGCCACCTATAATTCACCCCTCCACTTT
TRBJ1-5	TRBV5-5	15	TRBD1	.	CASSSGTGYGQPQHF	TGTGCCAGCAGCTCCGGGACAGGGTATGGTCAGCCCCAGCATTTT
TRBJ1-2	TRBV7-2	13	TRBD1	.	CASSLTTGGGYTF	TGTGCCAGCAGCTTAACGACAGGGGGTGGCTACACCTTC
TRBJ2-1	TRBV9	16	TRBD2	.	CASSVVSGGAFDEQFF	TGTGCCAGCAGCGTCGTCAGCGGGGGGGCATTCGATGAGCAGTTCTTC
TRBJ1-2	TRBV6-1	12	.	.	CASSEAAYGYTF	TGTGCCAGCAGTGAAGCGGCATATGGCTACACCTTC
TRBJ1-5	TRBV28	13	.	.	CASTLGGIQPQHF	TGTGCCAGCACCCTGGGGGGAATTCAGCCCCAGCATTTT
TRBJ2-1	TRBV6-4	13	TRBD2	.	CASSDLAGTEQFF	TGTGCCAGCAGTGACCTAGCGGGGACTGAGCAGTTCTTC